The source of this T cell receptor beta chain is a study of cytomegalovirus exposure and HLA in healthy donors. Study overall: Of 398 genotyped donors, more than 75% clustered with self-reported Caucasian donors.

Study outcomes and limitations: A few chains tied to CMV proved CMV antigen-specific in vitro.

PCR primers comprised 60 Vbeta and 13 Jbeta primers. Here immunoSEQ multiplex PCR was the method, and the copy in TCRdb shows in-frame clones only, minus some. Listed are fewer than 200,000 clones; 6.5% falls within the top ten. Worth noting for this clone: Its antigen is still unknown.

The CDR3 runs to 14 residues. V was shortened by 6 bases and J by 0 bases, with 11 bases between the two germline ends. Per the germline V gene, CDR1 is MNHEY and CDR2 is SVGAGI. This receptor was identified in a man aged 25 to 45 in good health and CMV-seronegative. The gene calls are TRBV6-5 and TRBJ1-1; TRBD1 is a possible D gene (5 bases). What was sequenced was PBMCs. In nucleotides, the CDR3 is TGTGCCAGCAGATTGCAGGGTATGAACACTGAAGCTTTCTTT. It translates to CASRLQGMNTEAFF.